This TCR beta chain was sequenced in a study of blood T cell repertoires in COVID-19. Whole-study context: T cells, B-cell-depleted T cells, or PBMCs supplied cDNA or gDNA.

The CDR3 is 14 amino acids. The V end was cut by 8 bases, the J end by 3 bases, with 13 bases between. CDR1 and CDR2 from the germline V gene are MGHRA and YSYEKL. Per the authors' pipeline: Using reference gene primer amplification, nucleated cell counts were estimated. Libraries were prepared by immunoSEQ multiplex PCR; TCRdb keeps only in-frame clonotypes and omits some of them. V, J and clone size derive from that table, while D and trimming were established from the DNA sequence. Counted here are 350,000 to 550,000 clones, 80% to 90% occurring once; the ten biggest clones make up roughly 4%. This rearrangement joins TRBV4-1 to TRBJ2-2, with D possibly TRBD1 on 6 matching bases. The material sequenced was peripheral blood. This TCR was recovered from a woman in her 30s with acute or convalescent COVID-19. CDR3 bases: TGCGCCAGCGGGTACAGGGATCACACCGGGGAGCTGTTTTTT. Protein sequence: CASGYRDHTGELFF.